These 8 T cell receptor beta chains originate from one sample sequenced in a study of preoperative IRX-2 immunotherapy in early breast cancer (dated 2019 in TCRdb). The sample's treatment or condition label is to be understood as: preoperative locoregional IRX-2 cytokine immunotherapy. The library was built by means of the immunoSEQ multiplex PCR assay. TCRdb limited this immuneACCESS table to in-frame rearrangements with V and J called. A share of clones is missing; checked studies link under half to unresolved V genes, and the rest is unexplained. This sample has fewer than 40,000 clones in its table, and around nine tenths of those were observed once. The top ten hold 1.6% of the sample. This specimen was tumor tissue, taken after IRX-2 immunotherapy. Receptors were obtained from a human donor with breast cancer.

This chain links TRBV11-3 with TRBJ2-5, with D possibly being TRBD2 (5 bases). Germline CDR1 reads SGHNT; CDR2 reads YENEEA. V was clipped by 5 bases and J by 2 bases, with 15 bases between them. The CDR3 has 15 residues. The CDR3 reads CASSPSLGLQETQYF. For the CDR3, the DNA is TGTGCCAGCAGCCCATCCCTCGGACTTCAAGAGACCCAGTACTTC.

CDR3 nucleotides: TGTGCTAGTGGTTTGGTACCTACAGGGAACACTGAAGCTTTCTTT. Translation: CASGLVPTGNTEAFF. This rearrangement joins TRBV12-5 to TRBJ1-1; D possibly corresponds to TRBD1 (5 bases). The germline V gene has CDR1 LGHNT and CDR2 FRNRAP. The CDR3 consists of 15 residues. V shed 0 bases and J shed 1 base, with 9 bases lying between them.

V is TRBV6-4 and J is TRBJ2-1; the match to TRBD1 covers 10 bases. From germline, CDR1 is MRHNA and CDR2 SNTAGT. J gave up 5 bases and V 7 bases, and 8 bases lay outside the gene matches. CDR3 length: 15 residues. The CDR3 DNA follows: TGTGCCAGCACCGCAGGGACAGGGGCGCACAATGAGCAGTTCTTC. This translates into CASTAGTGAHNEQFF.

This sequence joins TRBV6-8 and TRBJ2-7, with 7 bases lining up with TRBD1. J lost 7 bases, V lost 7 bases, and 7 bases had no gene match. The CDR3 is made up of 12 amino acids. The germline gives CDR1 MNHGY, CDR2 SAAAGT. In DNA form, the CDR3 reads TGTGCCAGCAAGGGGGCTCTTATGGAGCAGTACGTC. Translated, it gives CASKGALMEQYV.

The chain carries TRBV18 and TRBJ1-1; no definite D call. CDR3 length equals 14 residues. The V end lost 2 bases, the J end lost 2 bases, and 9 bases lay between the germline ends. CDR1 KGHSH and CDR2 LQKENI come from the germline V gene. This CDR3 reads CASSPNGLNTEAFF. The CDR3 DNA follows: TGTGCCAGCTCACCAAATGGACTAAACACTGAAGCTTTCTTT. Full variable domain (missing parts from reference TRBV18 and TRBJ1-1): NAGVMQNPRHLVRRRGQEARLRCSPMKGHSHVYWYRQLPEEGLKFMVYLQKENIIDESGMPKERFSAEFPKEGPSILRIQQVVRGDSAAYFCASSPNGLNTEAFFGQGTRLTVV.

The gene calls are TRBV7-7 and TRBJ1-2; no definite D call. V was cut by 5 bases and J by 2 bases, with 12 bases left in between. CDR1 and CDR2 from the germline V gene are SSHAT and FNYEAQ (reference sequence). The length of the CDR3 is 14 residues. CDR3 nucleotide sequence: TGTGCCAGCAGCCCCCCCGGACGGAACTATGGCTACACCTTC. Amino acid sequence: CASSPPGRNYGYTF.

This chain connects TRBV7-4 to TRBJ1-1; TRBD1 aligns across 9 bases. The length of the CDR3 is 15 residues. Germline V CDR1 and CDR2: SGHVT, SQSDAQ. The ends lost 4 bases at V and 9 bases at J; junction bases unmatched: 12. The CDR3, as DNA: TGTGCCAGCAGCTATTACTCCGGGACAGGGATCAAAGCTTTCTTT. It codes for CASSYYSGTGIKAFF.

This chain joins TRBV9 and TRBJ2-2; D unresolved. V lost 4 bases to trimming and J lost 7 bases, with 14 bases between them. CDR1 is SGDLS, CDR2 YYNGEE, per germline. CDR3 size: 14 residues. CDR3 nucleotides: TGTGCCAGCAGCTTGACGGGCCTGTACGGGGAGCTGTTTTTT. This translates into CASSLTGLYGELFF.